The entry below gives a single T cell receptor beta chain sequence along with its context. Antigen: not known. These data belong to a study of T cell responses to AZD1222 COVID-19 vaccine. Assay: immunoSEQ multiplex PCR; the TCRdb copy retains only in-frame clones and omits some. The sample includes approximately 110,000 clones, 87% of them seen just once. The study, taken as a whole, reports: Just a handful of AZD1222 recipients tested seropositive at baseline. The sample set comprised mostly white British donors with more females, and clonal diversity was possibly underestimated. Unmutated variant regions are reportedly the target of nearly half of TCRs that are spike-specific.

The CDR3 extends over 15 amino acids. V shed 4 bases, J shed 2 bases, and the junction held 5 bases outside the gene matches. The germline gives CDR1 KGHSH, CDR2 LQKENI. The chain carries TRBV18 and TRBJ1-5; TRBD1 aligns across 7 bases. The source is an adult who received the AZD1222 COVID-19 vaccine. Sequenced material: peripheral blood, taken 28 days after the second AZD1222 dose. CDR3 in DNA: TGTGCCAGCTCACTCGCAGGGGGAGGCAATCAGCCCCAGCATTTT. Translating gives CASSLAGGGNQPQHF.